The present T cell receptor beta chain was sequenced within a study of blood T cell repertoires in COVID-19 (TCRdb year 2020). Context from the whole study: Samples covering the acute and convalescent phases of COVID-19 were provided by collaborators in the United States, Italy and Spain. The dataset comprised deeply sampled blood TCRbeta repertoires from subjects exposed to, actively infected with, or recovered from COVID-19. Nearly every sample came with metadata listing a de-identified subject ID, COVID-19 status, age in years and sex. The samples were drawn from the first 160 participants of the ongoing ImmuneRACE study and from 1,254 subjects provided by 6 global collaborators. The repertoires were released in a freely available public database intended as a resource for research on the immune response to SARS-CoV-2. Where available, HLA class I and class II types were obtained from metadata supplied by the sample provider rather than from assay-based typing. The material from the prospective study consisted of cDNA or gDNA derived from T cells, B-cell-depleted T cells, or PBMCs. What the work shows at the level of the full study, not this receptor alone: The quantity of clinical and demographic metadata differed by source and by participant and was supplied without curation.

From a lookup of the germline V gene, CDR1 and CDR2 are SGHTA and FQGNSA. V loses 7 bases at its end and J loses 0 bases; junction bases beyond the gene matches: 9. The CDR3 runs 16 residues from the cysteine to the phenylalanine. The sequence is cut down to CDR3 DNA, 48 bases in frame from base 1. The collaborating institutions used their own protocols to collect whole blood in K2EDTA tubes. For TCRbeta analysis, collaborators shipped samples in one of three forms: frozen whole blood, isolated PBMCs, or DNA extracted from either of those sample types. Details on this clone: Its antigen is unknown. Per-nucleotide qualities are absent, and no much larger clonotype sits a single base away.

The immunoSEQ Assay, a bias-controlled multiplex PCR, was used to amplify TCRbeta CDR3 regions from genomic DNA. Processing in the source paper ran as follows. The number of nucleated cells in each sample was estimated from the amplification of reference gene primers within the assay. Sequence reads were collapsed and filtered to measure the absolute abundance of every unique TCRbeta CDR3 rearrangement. For each sample, productive Simpson clonality was calculated as the square root of Simpson's diversity index across productive rearrangements. Drawn from immuneACCESS, this table holds only the in-frame rearrangements with V and J called that TCRdb kept. Clones are partly lost; checked studies trace under half to an unresolved V gene and leave the rest unexplained. The D gene and trimming were derived from the DNA, and the V and J assignments and clone size from that table. The sample table shows about 160,000 clones, and roughly 87% are seen once. About 4% of the sample rests with the top ten.

Input material: peripheral blood. This receptor was obtained from a woman aged 55-75 years with active or convalescent COVID-19. This receptor chain uses TRBV7-2 and TRBJ2-7; 10 central nucleotides agree with TRBD2. In nucleotide form, the sequence is TGTGCCAGCACCCTAGCGGGGGCCCTGAGCTCCTACGAGCAGTACTTC. Its coded protein is CASTLAGALSSYEQYF.